These 18 T cell receptor beta chains originate from one sample sequenced in a study of blood T cell repertoires in COVID-19. The table came from immunoSEQ multiplex PCR; TCRdb's copy has only in-frame clones and leaves some out. The sample includes about 220,000 clones, approximately 80% seen only once; the top ten take approximately 3.1%. Sequences were obtained from PBMCs or T cells enriched from blood (not recorded which). The receptors were gathered from a woman aged 55-69 years who had recovered from COVID-19.

The J gene is TRBJ2-6, the V gene TRBV5-8, with 10 bases identical to TRBD1. CDR1 is SGHTS and CDR2 is YDEGEE in the germline V gene. This CDR3 has 18 residues. Unmatched junction bases numbered 11, after V lost 8 bases and J lost 0 bases. The chain's CDR3 is CASLLLGQGISGANVLTF. The CDR3 bases are TGTGCCAGTCTACTATTGGGACAGGGGATCTCTGGGGCCAACGTCCTGACTTTC.

CDR3 amino acids: CASSEYGQGGGNTIYF. CDR3 sequence (DNA): TGTGCCAGCAGTGAATATGGGCAGGGAGGTGGAAACACCATATATTTT. The V call is TRBV25-1, the J call TRBJ1-3; tentative D call: TRBD1 (5 bases). The CDR3 sequence is 16 residues long. Deletions cut 0 bases from V and 3 bases from J, with 12 bases between. Germline V gene lookup returns CDR1 MGHDK and CDR2 SYGVNS.

This clone was counted a few times. This chain uses TRBV25-1 with TRBJ1-1, with a weak D call TRBD1 (5 bases). This CDR3 is 15 amino acids long. Germline V gene lookup returns CDR1 MGHDK and CDR2 SYGVNS. The V gene lost 3 bases and the J gene lost 4 bases, with 15 bases spanning the gap. Here the CDR3 DNA reads TGTGCCAGCAGTGAGGGAACAGGTGTAAGCACTGAAGCTTTCTTT. This codes for CASSEGTGVSTEAFF.

The chain links TRBV11-2 to TRBJ2-1; weak D call: TRBD2 (6 bases). This CDR3 has 15 amino acids. Germline V gene data show CDR1 as SGHAT and CDR2 as FQNNGV. The V and J ends lost 0 bases and 10 bases respectively, with 16 bases between them. The CDR3: CASSLDPGAVGEQFF. In nucleotides, the CDR3 is TGTGCCAGCAGCTTAGATCCGGGAGCAGTGGGGGAGCAGTTCTTC.

V and J are TRBV27 and TRBJ1-1; D is perhaps TRBD1 (6 bases). Trimming took 3 bases from V and 4 from J, leaving 12 bases between them. This CDR3 contains 14 residues. In germline, CDR1 is MNHEY, CDR2 SMNVEV (reference sequence). Here the CDR3 reads CASSFAGAITEAFF. The CDR3 region has the DNA TGTGCCAGCAGTTTTGCGGGGGCTATCACTGAAGCTTTCTTT.

The chain carries TRBV7-9 and TRBJ1-6, with D possibly matching TRBD1 (6 bases). There are 12 residues in the CDR3. V lost 7 bases and J lost 10, with 11 bases in between. Germline values: CDR1 SEHNR, CDR2 FQNEAQ (reference sequence). The CDR3 coding sequence is TGTGCCAGCAAGGGGGAGGGCTCACCCCTCCACTTT. Encoded protein: CASKGEGSPLHF.

This clone was observed a handful of times. This chain joins TRBV7-9 and TRBJ2-1; D is perhaps TRBD2 (5 bases). Germline V lookup: CDR1 SEHNR, CDR2 FQNEAQ (reference sequence). The germline V and J ends were trimmed by 4 bases and 0 bases, with 10 bases remaining between them. This CDR3 is 15 amino acids long. The CDR3 coding sequence is TGTGCCAGCAGCTCGCTCGGAGGCTCCTACAATGAGCAGTTCTTC. It encodes CASSSLGGSYNEQFF. The entire variable domain, with the rest obtained from reference TRBV7-9 and TRBJ2-1, is as follows: DTGVSQNPRHKITKRGQNVTFRCDPISEHNRLYWYRQTLGQGPEFLTYFQNEAQLEKSRLLSDRFSAERPKGSFSTLEIQRTEQGDSAMYLCASSSLGGSYNEQFFGPGTRLTVL.

About this clone: The sample has other DNA sequences that encode this CDR3 too. This chain joins TRBV18 and TRBJ1-5; 7 bases line up with TRBD1. Germline assignment: CDR1 KGHSH and CDR2 LQKENI. V shed 3 bases, J shed 7 bases, and the junction held 9 bases outside the gene matches. The CDR3 covers 15 residues. CDR3 in amino acids: CASSPDRVGNQPQHF. In DNA, the CDR3 is TGTGCCAGCTCACCCGACAGGGTAGGAAACCAGCCCCAGCATTTT. Full variable domain (rest looked up from reference TRBV18 and TRBJ1-5): NAGVMQNPRHLVRRRGQEARLRCSPMKGHSHVYWYRQLPEEGLKFMVYLQKENIIDESGMPKERFSAEFPKEGPSILRIQQVVRGDSAAYFCASSPDRVGNQPQHFGDGTRLSIL.

This chain uses TRBV2 with TRBJ2-1; 10 bases match TRBD1. The CDR3 runs 18 residues. Germline values: CDR1 SNHLY, CDR2 FYNNEI. Trimming took 4 bases from V and 1 from J; bases not matched to a gene: 10. The CDR3 coding sequence is TGTGCCAGCAGTGTCCGGCGACAGGGGGCGCATTCCTACAATGAGCAGTTCTTC. Its translation is CASSVRRQGAHSYNEQFF. The complete variable domain, with remaining parts taken from reference TRBV2 and TRBJ2-1, reads EPEVTQTPSHQVTQMGQEVILRCVPISNHLYFYWYRQILGQKVEFLVSFYNNEISEKSEIFDDQFSVERPDGSNFTLKIRSTKLEDSAMYFCASSVRRQGAHSYNEQFFGPGTRLTVL.

J is TRBJ2-3 and V is TRBV18; D may be TRBD2 (5 bases). CDR3 length equals 13 residues. Per germline, CDR1 KGHSH and CDR2 LQKENI. Trimming took 1 base from V and 3 from J, leaving 5 bases between them. The CDR3 loop reads CASSPLATDTQYF. CDR3 bases: TGTGCCAGCTCACCACTAGCGACAGATACGCAGTATTTT.

The chain combines TRBV6-5 with TRBJ1-1; TRBD1 is a possible D gene (6 bases). The CDR3 is 13 amino acids. Germline V CDR1 and CDR2: MNHEY, SVGAGI. V lost 6 bases to trimming and J lost 8 bases, with 16 bases between them. The CDR3 loop reads CASSAQGRAEAFF. DNA for the CDR3: TGTGCCAGCAGCGCACAGGGTCGGGCCGAAGCTTTCTTT.

The CDR3 is CAIRGDRAKYF. DNA for the CDR3: TGTGCCATCCGGGGCGACAGGGCCAAATATTTT. The genes are TRBV10-3 and TRBJ1-3; TRBD1 matches at 7 bases. After removal of 8 bases from V and 15 bases from J, the junction contained 10 bases not matched to a gene. The CDR3 loop spans 11 amino acids. Germline loops: CDR1 ENHRY, CDR2 SYGVKD.

This chain connects TRBV10-3 to TRBJ2-1; D perhaps matches TRBD2 (7 bases). CDR1 and CDR2 from the germline V gene are ENHRY and SYGVKD. This CDR3 contains 15 residues. Trimming left V 3 bases short and J 7 bases short, with 16 bases between. The DNA of the CDR3 is TGTGCCATCAGTGATTGGGGGGGCCAGGTGAATGAGCAGTTCTTC. It translates to CAISDWGGQVNEQFF.

The chain has TRBV6-2 or TRBV6-3 and TRBJ2-1; possibly TRBD1 for D (5 bases). V shed 2 bases and J shed 2 bases, with 10 bases lying between them. The V gene's germline CDR1 is MNHEY and CDR2 SVGEGT. There are 15 residues in the CDR3. The CDR3 reads CASSYRGAAYNEQFF. CDR3 bases: TGTGCCAGCAGTTACAGGGGCGCGGCCTACAATGAGCAGTTCTTC.

The CDR3 nucleotides read TGTGCCAGCCTCGCGGCGGGTAGCTACGAGCAGTACTTC. Translation gives CASLAAGSYEQYF. This rearrangement joins TRBV25-1 to TRBJ2-7; possible D gene TRBD2, 5 bases. Germline CDR1 MGHDK, CDR2 SYGVNS. Trimming took 8 bases from V and 3 from J, leaving 14 bases between them. The CDR3 spans 13 residues.

This chain's CDR3 is CAIRGTVDSDTQYF. In DNA, the CDR3 is TGTGCCATCAGAGGGACAGTAGACTCAGATACGCAGTATTTT. This chain connects TRBV10-3 to TRBJ2-3; 7 nucleotides align to TRBD1. CDR1 is ENHRY, CDR2 SYGVKD, per germline. V dropped 6 bases and J dropped 4; count of bases not matched to a gene: 7. The CDR3 is made up of 14 amino acids.

This clone was detected only a few times. This chain uses TRBV3-1 (or the pseudogene TRBV3-2) with TRBJ2-2, with D possibly TRBD1 on 5 matching bases. The CDR3 is 16 residues long. Germline V lookup: CDR1 LGHDT, CDR2 YNNKEL (reference sequence). The germline V and J ends were trimmed by 4 bases and 1 base, with 13 bases remaining between them. This CDR3 reads CASSRPQGLNTGELFF. The CDR3 nucleotides read TGTGCCAGCAGCCGTCCTCAGGGTTTGAACACCGGGGAGCTGTTTTTT.

The chain joins TRBV12-5 to TRBJ1-1; D unclear. The CDR3 runs to 13 residues. Germline V gene sequence: CDR1 LGHNT, CDR2 FRNRAP. The germline V and J ends were trimmed by 7 bases and 7 bases, with 16 bases remaining between them. The chain's CDR3 is CASDPTPQDEAFF. CDR3 nucleotide sequence: TGTGCTAGTGACCCCACACCTCAGGATGAAGCTTTCTTT.